This T cell receptor (beta chain) stems from a study of Ad26.COV2.S vaccination and SARS-CoV-2 variants (dated by TCRdb to about 2021). General notes on the study: Vaccine-arm donors were drawn from COV1001, a multicentre, randomized, double-blind, placebo-controlled phase I-IIa trial of Ad26.COV2.S in healthy adults. Ad26.COV2.S was administered intramuscularly at 5 x 10^10 or 1 x 10^11 viral particles, either as a single shot or as two shots given 56 days apart. TCRbeta repertoire sequencing served as the tool for gauging how specific and how broad the SARS-CoV-2-reactive T cell receptors were following Ad26.COV2.S vaccination. The TCR-sequenced set comprised around 30 samples: some 20 Ad26.COV2.S vaccine recipients, 5 placebo recipients and 8 SARS-CoV-2 convalescent individuals. Participants in the trial were split at random into five groups of five each, receiving low-dose or high-dose Ad26.COV2.S once or twice, or else placebo on both occasions. Blinding of investigators to trial group allocation was maintained during experiments and outcome assessment. The paper as a whole reports these results and caveats: The authors noted that total T cell responses may have been underestimated by the TCR breadth and depth analyses. After vaccination, spike-specific CD8+ and CD4+ T cell responses were reported to show substantial breadth. The study lacked the statistical power to compare responses across vaccine doses or regimens. Spike-specific TCR breadth was higher in Ad26.COV2.S recipients than in placebo recipients (P = 0.0014). Non-spike TCR breadth was comparable between vaccine and placebo recipients, consistent with the vaccine containing only spike.

A word on this clone: Its antigen is still unknown. An end of the junction does not agree with germline; a read error may underlie this.

The immunoSEQ Assay was the method used to sequence TCRbeta CDR3 regions. After extraction, genomic DNA underwent amplification by bias-controlled multiplex PCR, followed by high-throughput sequencing. The paper's processing steps were these. To quantify the absolute abundance of every unique TCRbeta CDR3 region, sequences were collapsed and filtered. T cell fraction was estimated by normalization of TCRbeta template counts to usable DNA, with usable DNA being measured through amplification of reference genes present in all nucleated cells. Repertoire TCRs were annotated as SARS-CoV-2-specific by exact matching of V gene, CDR3 amino acid sequence and J gene to a known reactive TCR set. The reference SARS-CoV-2 TCR set was obtained from MIRA and was filtered for enrichment in COVID-19-positive ImmuneCODE repertoires, whereby public or cross-reactive TCRs were removed. Based on the MIRA antigens, annotated TCRs were further analysed at the level of specific ORF or position within ORF. Breadth was defined as annotated unique rearrangements over total unique productive rearrangements; depth was the summed frequency of those rearrangements. Group comparisons of TCR breadth used two-sided Wilcoxon rank-sum tests. TCRdb took this table from immuneACCESS and kept in-frame rearrangements with V and J called. Such tables lack part of the clones; where checked against another copy, unresolved V genes explain under half of the gap, and the rest is unexplained. That table gives V, J and clone size, and the DNA gave D and trimming. This sample comprises under 500,000 clones, around 92% of them detected only once. The leading ten clones occupy more than 1.5% of the sample.

Reading from cysteine to phenylalanine, the CDR3 counts 17 amino acids. CDR3 DNA only is kept here, 51 bases in frame from base 1. Based on the germline V gene, the CDR1 and CDR2 sequences are MDHEN and SYDVKM. The sample's treatment or condition label, in plain terms: roughly 19 received Ad26.COV2.S at low or high dose, single or two shots; about 5 received placebo; per-sample allocation not given. For vaccine and placebo recipients, the sequenced repertoires came from samples collected on day 63 after the first injection. Between 29 July and 7 August 2020, Cohort 1b enrolled 25 adults aged 18-55 years at one site in Boston, USA. Ad26.COV2.S was a replication-incompetent adenovirus type 26 vector expressing a prefusion-stabilized SARS-CoV-2 spike protein from the original Wuhan strain.

Sequenced material: peripheral blood, taken in a trial of Ad26.COV2.S vaccine versus placebo. This clonotype originated in a person aged 18-65 years who received the Ad26.COV2.S COVID-19 vaccine or a placebo. The chain is made from TRBV28 and TRBJ2-6; the D call is possibly TRBD1 or TRBD2, each sharing 6 bases. The DNA reads as follows: TGTGCCAGCAGTGTATGGAGGGGGAACTCAGGGGCCAACGTCCTGACTTTC. It is translated as CASSVWRGNSGANVLTF.